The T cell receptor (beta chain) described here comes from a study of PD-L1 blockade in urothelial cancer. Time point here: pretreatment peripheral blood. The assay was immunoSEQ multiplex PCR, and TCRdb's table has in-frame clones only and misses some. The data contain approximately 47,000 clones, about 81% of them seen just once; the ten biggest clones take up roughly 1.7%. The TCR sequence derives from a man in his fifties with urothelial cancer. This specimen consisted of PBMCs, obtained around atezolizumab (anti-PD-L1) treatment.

CDR3 region: CASSTRTGRPNTEAFF. The CDR3 DNA is TGTGCCAGCAGCACGAGGACAGGCCGCCCTAACACTGAAGCTTTCTTT. The gene calls are TRBV9 and TRBJ1-1; 7 bases line up with TRBD1. With 4 bases clipped from V and 2 bases from J, the junction kept 11 bases outside the gene matches. Per the germline V gene, CDR1 is SGDLS and CDR2 is YYNGEE. The CDR3 is 16 amino acids.